This TCR beta chain was recorded in a study of CD8 T cells in Susac syndrome. RNA totalling roughly 0.5 to 1 ug underwent reverse transcription with random hexamers. TCRdb reprocessed the immunoSEQ multiplex PCR reads with MiXCR, giving one entry per CDR3 protein. The profile shows 77,000 or so distinct CDR3 sequences, about 92% of them singletons. This CDR3 spans 13 amino acids. Germline-derived CDR1 and CDR2 are MNHEY and SVGAGI. Trimming shortened V by 7 bases and J by 7 bases, and 14 bases separated the two germline ends. V usage is TRBV6-5 and J usage is TRBJ1-3; the D gene is possibly TRBD1 (5 bases). Sequenced input: CD4+ T cells from PBMCs. The source of this sequence is a human donor with Susac syndrome. The CDR3 DNA reads TGTGCCAGCAATGGTCAGGGATCGAACACCATATATTTT. Translating gives CASNGQGSNTIYF.